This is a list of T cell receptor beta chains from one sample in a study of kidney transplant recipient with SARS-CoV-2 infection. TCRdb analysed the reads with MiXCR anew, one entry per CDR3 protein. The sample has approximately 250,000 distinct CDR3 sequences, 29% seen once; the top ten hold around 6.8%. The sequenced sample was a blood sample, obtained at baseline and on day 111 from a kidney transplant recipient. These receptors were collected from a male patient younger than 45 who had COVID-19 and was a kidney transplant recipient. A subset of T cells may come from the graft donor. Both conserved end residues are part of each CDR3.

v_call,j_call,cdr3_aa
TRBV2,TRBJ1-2,CASSVQGLYGYTF
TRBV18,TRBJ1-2,CASSTLLVQGDYGYTF
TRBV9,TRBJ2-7,CAGSGGGQGGGALSAYYEQYF
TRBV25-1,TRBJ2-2,CASSGGLAGGPWNTGELFF
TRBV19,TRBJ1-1,CASSIGLGRGPRTMNTEAFF
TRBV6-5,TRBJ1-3,CASSYRVNPGNTIYF
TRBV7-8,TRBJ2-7,CASSSYLLGEALQNYEQYF
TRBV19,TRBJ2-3,CASSNRGQTDTQYF
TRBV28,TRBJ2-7,CASSFEGFRNEQYF
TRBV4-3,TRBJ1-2,CASSHGRGRRKTYGYTF
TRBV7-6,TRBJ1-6,CASSPSNYSPLHF
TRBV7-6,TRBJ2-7,CASSRGGGGSPYEQYF
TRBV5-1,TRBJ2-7,CASSLSPGGEQYF
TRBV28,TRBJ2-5,CASSPIGDRGRETQYF
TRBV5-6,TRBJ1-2,CASSLGQGHDLTNYGYTF
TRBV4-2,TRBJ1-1,CASSHHAGGMTLNTEAFF
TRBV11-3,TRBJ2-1,CASSGQTSGMFGEQFF
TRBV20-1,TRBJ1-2,CSANRPLFRKTYGYTF
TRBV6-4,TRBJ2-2,CASSEIAETGELFF
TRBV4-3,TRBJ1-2,CASSVREGRRKTYGYTF
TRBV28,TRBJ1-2,CASSLRVNYGYTF
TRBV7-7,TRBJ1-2,CASSPAFKCRKTYGYTF
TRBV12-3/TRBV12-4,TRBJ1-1,CASSLRSEAFF
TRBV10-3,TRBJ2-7,CAIGVSAREQYF
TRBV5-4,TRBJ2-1,CASNLATGAYNEQFF
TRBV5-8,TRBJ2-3,CASSFVRLNTDTQYF
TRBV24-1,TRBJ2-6,CATSEYKGSSGANVLTF
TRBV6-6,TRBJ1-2,CASSYSIKGQDYGYTF